The 23 T cell receptor beta chains presented below share a single source sample, sequenced in a study of early T cells in non-severe SARS-CoV-2 infection. TCRdb ran MiXCR on the 5' RACE reads and lists one entry per CDR3 protein. In the table there are fewer than 30,000 distinct CDR3 sequences, roughly a tenth of which are singletons. The sample comprised whole blood. The receptors come from an adult who was a healthcare worker with PCR-confirmed SARS-CoV-2 infection or an uninfected control (not recorded which).

Many counts were recorded for this clonotype. The gene calls are TRBV7-9 and TRBJ2-1, with 12 bases that match TRBD2. The germline gives CDR1 SEHNR, CDR2 FQNEAQ (reference sequence). V lost 4 bases and J lost 6; bases outside the gene matches: 25. This CDR3 is 22 amino acids long. The CDR3 coding sequence is TGTGCCAGCAGCTCCCCCAAGTATGAAGGGTCTAGCGGGGGGGATTATCGCAATGAGCAGTTCTTC. Protein sequence: CASSSPKYEGSSGGDYRNEQFF.

This clonotype came up many times. The chain is built from TRBV7-2 and TRBJ2-2; a weak D match, TRBD2 (5 bases). This CDR3 is built from 16 residues. Germline values: CDR1 SGHTA, CDR2 FQGNSA. Trimming removed 7 bases at V and 4 bases at J, with 19 bases between. CDR3 sequence (DNA): TGTGCCAGCACTTACTCCCTGACTACGGGCACCGGGGAGCTGTTTTTT. Its protein is CASTYSLTTGTGELFF.

There are many counts of this clonotype. V gene TRBV27 combines with J gene TRBJ1-5, with TRBD1 identical over 7 bases. J was trimmed by 2 bases and V by 6 bases; bases with no gene match: 7. This CDR3 is 15 amino acids long. The germline V gene has CDR1 MNHEY and CDR2 SMNVEV (reference sequence). The CDR3 loop reads CASRRQGVGNQPQHF. The CDR3 coding sequence is TGTGCCAGCAGACGACAGGGAGTTGGCAATCAGCCCCAGCATTTT.

This clonotype was observed at least ten times. The V call is TRBV7-2, the J call TRBJ2-3; D is ambiguous. Per germline, CDR1 SGHTA and CDR2 FQGNSA. V lost 1 base, J lost 2 bases, and 7 bases lay in between. The CDR3 runs to 14 residues. CDR3: CASSLEPATDTQYF. Written as DNA, the CDR3 is TGTGCCAGCAGCTTAGAGCCAGCCACAGATACGCAGTATTTT. Supplemented by reference TRBV7-2 and TRBJ2-3, the full variable domain reads GAGVSQSPSNKVTEKGKDVELRCDPISGHTALYWYRQSLGQGLEFLIYFQGNSAPDKSGLPSDRFSAERTGGSVSTLTIQRTQQEDSAVYLCASSLEPATDTQYFGPGTRLTVL.

In its sample, this clonotype was seen many times. CDR3 region: CASSPDSFILHF. Written as DNA, the CDR3 is TGTGCCAGCAGCCCGGACAGTTTTATCCTCCACTTT. The gene calls are TRBV3-1 and TRBJ1-6, with a possible D match to TRBD1 (6 bases). The germline CDR1 and CDR2 sequences are LGHDT and YNNKEL (reference sequence). Trimming removed 4 bases from V and 15 bases from J, with 13 bases in between. The CDR3 spans 12 residues.

This clonotype appeared many times. The CDR3 bases are TGTGCCAGTAGTATTGTGGCGGGGGGCTATGAGCAGTTCTTC. Amino acids: CASSIVAGGYEQFF. The chain carries TRBV19 and TRBJ2-1; 8 nucleotides agree with TRBD2. This CDR3 region has 14 residues. Per the germline V gene, CDR1 is LNHDA and CDR2 is SQIVND (reference sequence). The V segment lost 3 bases and the J segment 8 bases; nucleotides outside the gene matches: 6. Looking up the rest from reference TRBV19 and TRBJ2-1 gives the full variable domain: DGGITQSPKYLFRKEGQNVTLSCEQNLNHDAMYWYRQDPGQGLRLIYYSQIVNDFQKGDIAEGYSVSREKKESFPLTVTSAQKNPTAFYLCASSIVAGGYEQFFGPGTRLTVL.

This clonotype was detected ten times or more. The chain joins TRBV5-6 to TRBJ2-1; D is possibly TRBD2 (5 bases). The ends were cut back, 3 bases at V and 10 bases at J, with 20 bases in the middle. This CDR3 has 15 amino acids. Per the germline V gene, CDR1 is SGHDT and CDR2 is YYEEEE. As DNA, the CDR3 is TGTGCCAGCAGCTCCGTCCGCAGCCGAACGGGGGAGCAGTTCTTC. Protein product: CASSSVRSRTGEQFF.

The chain combines TRBV9 with TRBJ2-1; perhaps TRBD2 as D (6 bases). Trimming removed 5 bases at V and 1 base at J, with 10 bases between. In germline, CDR1 is SGDLS, CDR2 YYNGEE. CDR3 length: 14 residues. CDR3 in DNA: TGTGCCAGCAGTGGGGACTTGTCCTACAATGAGCAGTTCTTC. As protein: CASSGDLSYNEQFF.

This clonotype was observed many times. This chain connects TRBV7-3 to TRBJ2-5; a possible D gene is TRBD2 (5 bases). V dropped 3 bases and J dropped 7 bases, with 12 bases sitting between them. The germline gives CDR1 SGHTA, CDR2 FQGTGA. This CDR3 comprises 13 residues. The CDR3 nucleotides read TGTGCCAGCAGCTTGGGATCGGGGAGGACCCAGTACTTC. Translation gives CASSLGSGRTQYF.

A few counts support this clonotype. This rearrangement joins TRBV7-2 to TRBJ1-2; D is possibly TRBD1 (5 bases). CDR3 size: 14 residues. Germline V gene data show CDR1 as SGHTA and CDR2 as FQGNSA. Trimming shortened V by 1 base and J by 6 bases, and 12 bases separated the two germline ends. The CDR3 reads CASSLGGRENGYTF. In DNA, the CDR3 is TGTGCCAGCAGCTTAGGGGGCAGGGAGAATGGCTACACCTTC.

Points on this clonotype: The junction and the germline gene differ at one end; a read error may be behind it. This sequence joins TRBV7-2 and TRBJ2-5; D not certain. Germline lookup yields CDR1 SGHTA and CDR2 FQGNSA. The CDR3 runs 12 residues. Here the CDR3 reads CASSRIEESQYF. For the CDR3, the DNA is TGTGCCAGCAGCCGCATAGAAGAGTCCCAGTACTTC.

In its sample, this clonotype was seen many times. V and J are TRBV5-1 and TRBJ2-3; D ambiguous. The CDR3 is made up of 14 amino acids. V lost 0 bases, J lost 3 bases, and 8 bases lay in between. Germline V gives CDR1 SGHRS, CDR2 YFSETQ. CDR3 region: CASSLAGRTDTQYF. As DNA, the CDR3 is TGCGCCAGCAGCTTGGCAGGACGGACAGATACGCAGTATTTT.

The sample holds many counts of this clonotype. The chain recombines TRBV7-9 with TRBJ2-1, with D unclear. The ends were cut back, 4 bases at V and 2 bases at J, with 12 bases in the middle. The CDR3 loop spans 15 amino acids. Germline CDR1 reads SEHNR; CDR2 reads FQNEAQ (reference sequence). CDR3 in amino acids: CASSSPLGPYNEQFF. In DNA form, the CDR3 reads TGTGCCAGCAGCTCCCCGCTAGGGCCCTACAATGAGCAGTTCTTC.

This clonotype showed up many times. The genes are TRBV7-9 and TRBJ1-4; no definite D call. CDR1 and CDR2 (germline): SEHNR, FQNEAQ (reference sequence). The CDR3 consists of 14 residues. V was clipped by 5 bases and J by 3 bases, with 10 bases between them. CDR3 DNA sequence: TGTGCCAGCAGCCCCCTTGGCCCTAATGAAAAACTGTTTTTT. Its protein product is CASSPLGPNEKLFF.

This clonotype was seen a few times. The V gene is TRBV7-3, the J gene TRBJ1-2; D unclear. This CDR3 comprises 14 residues. Between the trimmed V and J ends, which lost 5 bases and 2 bases, there was a span of 12 bases. The germline V gene encodes CDR1 SGHTA and CDR2 FQGTGA. CDR3 DNA: TGTGCCAGCAGCCCGGACGGCTCCAACTATGGCTACACCTTC. Protein product: CASSPDGSNYGYTF.

The chain recombines TRBV20-1 with TRBJ2-3; no reliable D call. This CDR3 is built from 13 residues. CDR1 DFQATT and CDR2 SNEGSKA come from the germline V gene (reference sequence). Trimming took 4 bases from V and 1 from J, leaving 9 bases between them. CDR3: CSAIRWGTDTQYF. CDR3 nucleotide sequence: TGCAGTGCTATTCGATGGGGCACAGATACGCAGTATTTT.

By sample share, this clonotype is medium-sized. The chain couples TRBV7-6 to TRBJ2-5, with TRBD1 matching 7 bases. V lost 5 bases and J lost 7; bases outside the gene matches: 10. This CDR3 is built from 14 residues. Germline V gene lookup returns CDR1 SGHVS and CDR2 FNYEAQ. CDR3 residues: CASSLGQDFGTQYF. The CDR3 nucleotides are TGTGCCAGCAGCCTCGGACAGGACTTTGGGACCCAGTACTTC.

This clonotype was found many times. This rearrangement joins TRBV7-2 to TRBJ2-1; 12 bases agree with TRBD2. The CDR3 sequence is 15 residues long. V was clipped by 3 bases and J by 5 bases; unmatched bases: 2. Germline assignment: CDR1 SGHTA and CDR2 FQGNSA. CDR3 nucleotides: TGTGCCAGCAGCTTTAGACTAGCGGGGGACAATGAGCAGTTCTTC. Its protein product is CASSFRLAGDNEQFF.

The sample holds many counts of this clonotype. The V call is TRBV4-3, the J call TRBJ2-3, with unresolved D. V was clipped by 0 bases and J by 5 bases, with 6 bases between them. Germline V lookup: CDR1 LGHNA, CDR2 YSLEER. This CDR3 spans 13 amino acids. The CDR3 nucleotides read TGCGCCAGCAGCCAAGATCCAGGAGATACGCAGTATTTT. This gives the protein CASSQDPGDTQYF.

Regarding this clonotype: This may stem from a read error, because a much larger clone lies one nucleotide away. The chain employs TRBV29-1 and TRBJ1-2, with unresolved D. Germline lookup yields CDR1 SQVTM and CDR2 ANQGSEA. The CDR3 has 10 amino acids. The CDR3 DNA sequence: TGCAGCGTTGCTGAATATGTCTACACCTTC. Its protein is CSVAEYVYTF.

This clonotype was seen ten or more times. The chain has TRBV7-2 and TRBJ2-2; TRBD1 might be the D (5 bases). Trimming pared 4 bases from V and 1 base from J, leaving 13 bases between. CDR1 and CDR2 from the germline V gene are SGHTA and FQGNSA. CDR3 length: 16 amino acids. The CDR3 sequence is CASSSFKGMNTGELFF. The CDR3 DNA reads as TGTGCCAGCAGCTCATTCAAGGGGATGAACACCGGGGAGCTGTTTTTT.

There are many counts of this clonotype. The chain combines TRBV19 with TRBJ2-1; D may correspond to TRBD1 or TRBD2 (6 bases each). The CDR3 totals 14 residues. The germline V gene encodes CDR1 LNHDA and CDR2 SQIVND (reference sequence). V gave up 9 bases and J gave up 1 base, with 13 bases separating them. The CDR3 DNA reads TGTGCCAGCCGCAGGGGAGGTTCCTACAATGAGCAGTTCTTC. It translates to CASRRGGSYNEQFF. The entire variable domain, with the rest obtained from reference TRBV19 and TRBJ2-1, is as follows: DGGITQSPKYLFRKEGQNVTLSCEQNLNHDAMYWYRQDPGQGLRLIYYSQIVNDFQKGDIAEGYSVSREKKESFPLTVTSAQKNPTAFYLCASRRGGSYNEQFFGPGTRLTVL.

At least ten counts were recorded for this clonotype. The chain employs TRBV6-5 and TRBJ2-7; TRBD1 matches 7 bases. CDR3 length: 14 amino acids. The V gene's germline CDR1 is MNHEY and CDR2 SVGAGI. V shed 5 bases, J shed 7 bases, and the junction held 11 bases outside the gene matches. Here the CDR3 reads CASSILQGFYEQYF. In DNA form, the CDR3 reads TGTGCCAGCAGTATACTACAGGGGTTCTATGAGCAGTACTTC.